The entry that follows covers one TCR beta chain sequence. The entry originates in a study of Ad26.COV2.S vaccination and SARS-CoV-2 variants. The protocol was immunoSEQ multiplex PCR, while the TCRdb copy is restricted to in-frame clones and leaves out a portion. The table records some 330,000 clones, roughly 90% of them present only once. The germline V and J ends were trimmed by 5 bases and 5 bases, with 12 bases remaining between them. CDR3 length: 13 amino acids. Germline CDR1 is SEHNR and CDR2 is FQNEAQ (reference sequence). The treatment is: approximately 18 received Ad26.COV2.S at low or high dose, single or two shots; 5 received placebo; per-sample allocation not given. Samples analyzed were those drawn on day 63 after the first vaccine or placebo injection.

This clonotype was obtained from a person between 18 and 65 years old who received the Ad26.COV2.S COVID-19 vaccine or a placebo. The chain combines TRBV7-9 with TRBJ2-5; D is possibly TRBD2 (5 bases). The specimen was peripheral blood, collected in a trial of Ad26.COV2.S vaccine versus placebo. The CDR3 protein is CASSPGLEETQYF. The CDR3 DNA is TGTGCCAGCAGCCCAGGACTGGAGGAGACCCAGTACTTC.